The 14 T cell receptor beta chains presented below share a single source sample, sequenced in a study of blood T cells in healthy people across ages. It was with a sample-barcoded 5' primer and a J-beta primer mix that a second PCR of roughly 7 to 12 cycles was run. TCRdb independently ran MiXCR on the 5' RACE reads; one entry per CDR3 protein. The repertoire consists of 1.5 million to 2 million distinct CDR3 sequences, with 40% to 55% occurring once and the leading ten covering roughly 2%. Material for sequencing was blood. Receptors were obtained from a woman aged 40 to 50 in good health.

This clonotype was recorded a few times. The chain is built from TRBV7-2 and TRBJ2-5; TRBD2 agrees at 10 bases. The CDR3 is 19 amino acids. V lost 1 base to trimming and J lost 0 bases; unmatched junction nucleotides: 11. Germline CDR1 and CDR2: SGHTA and FQGNSA. CDR3 protein: CASSLGRSSGGPYQETQYF. The CDR3 nucleotides are TGTGCCAGCAGCTTAGGACGGTCTAGCGGGGGCCCGTACCAAGAGACCCAGTACTTC.

This clonotype was detected a few times. The chain is built from TRBV3-1 and TRBJ2-1, with unresolved D. This CDR3 is 13 amino acids long. V shed 4 bases and J shed 7 bases, with 11 bases lying between them. CDR1 is LGHDT, CDR2 YNNKEL, per germline (reference sequence). CDR3 nucleotides: TGTGCCAGCAGCCTCCCTGCGCAGAATGAGCAGTTCTTC. This codes for CASSLPAQNEQFF.

This clonotype was seen more than once but under ten times. The chain uses TRBV4-3 and TRBJ2-1; perhaps TRBD1 as D (6 bases). Germline V gene sequence: CDR1 LGHNA, CDR2 YSLEER. Trimming cost V 2 bases and J 8 bases, with 13 bases left between them. The CDR3 has 14 residues. CDR3 bases: TGCGCCAGCAGCCAAATGGGGGCAGTGGATGAGCAGTTCTTC. It encodes CASSQMGAVDEQFF.

This clonotype appeared many times. V is TRBV4-3 and J is TRBJ2-7; no clear D gene. CDR1 and CDR2 (germline): LGHNA, YSLEER. The CDR3 is made up of 13 amino acids. V was trimmed by 0 bases and J by 3 bases, leaving 6 bases between them. CDR3 nucleotide sequence: TGCGCCAGCAGCCAAGATGGCAGCTACGAGCAGTACTTC. It encodes CASSQDGSYEQYF.

Note on this clonotype: It may be a read error: a sequence one base away is much more abundant. The chain joins TRBV20-1 to TRBJ2-4, with D possibly being TRBD1 or TRBD2 (5 bases each). The J call is doubtful: the DNA matches TRBJ2-5 better. CDR3 length: 14 residues. Germline V gene data show CDR1 as DFQATT and CDR2 as SNEGSKA (reference sequence). The CDR3 loop is CSALGSGLSGTQYF. The CDR3 region has the DNA TGCAGTGCCCTCGGGTCGGGGCTTTCGGGGACCCAGTACTTC.

The chain couples TRBV29-1 to TRBJ2-3, with D unresolved. This CDR3 contains 11 residues. Germline CDR1 and CDR2: SQVTM and ANQGSEA. V lost 3 bases to trimming and J lost 5 bases, with 6 bases between them. The CDR3 protein is CSVDLGDTQYF. CDR3 nucleotides: TGCAGCGTTGATCTCGGAGATACGCAGTATTTT.

V usage is TRBV5-6 and J usage is TRBJ2-1; D may be TRBD1 or TRBD2 (5 bases each). CDR1 and CDR2 (germline): SGHDT, YYEEEE. This CDR3 has 18 residues. Trimming left V 6 bases short and J 6 bases short, with 28 bases between. The CDR3 spells CASIVRSRGPNLGNEQFF. CDR3 coding DNA: TGTGCCAGCATCGTCCGATCCCGGGGCCCTAACCTCGGCAATGAGCAGTTCTTC.

Remarks on this clonotype: A single base separates this from a much larger clone, so it may be a read error. This chain connects TRBV25-1 to TRBJ2-1, with 10 bases aligning to TRBD1. This CDR3 contains 15 residues. The germline V gene encodes CDR1 MGHDK and CDR2 SYGVNS. The CDR3 here is CAGSDTGTGDNEQFF. CDR3 in DNA: TGTGCCGGCAGTGACACCGGGACAGGGGACAATGAGCAGTTCTTC. Together with reference TRBV25-1 and TRBJ2-1, the CDR3 gives the full variable domain: EADIYQTPRYLVIGTGKKITLECSQTMGHDKMYWYQQDPGMELHLIHYSYGVNSTEKGDLSSESTVSRIRTEHFPLTLESARPSHTSQYLCAGSDTGTGDNEQFFGPGTRLTVL.

This sequence joins TRBV7-9 and TRBJ2-6; unclear D gene. This CDR3 is built from 15 residues. The V end lost 6 bases, the J end lost 0 bases, and 9 bases lay between the germline ends. Germline V lookup: CDR1 SEHNR, CDR2 FQNEAQ (reference sequence). The CDR3 region has the DNA TGTGCCAGCAGTCATAGAGACTCTGGGGCCAACGTCCTGACTTTC. It specifies CASSHRDSGANVLTF.

The chain employs TRBV4-3 and TRBJ2-3, with D unclear. The CDR3 is 14 amino acids. CDR1 and CDR2 from the germline V gene are LGHNA and YSLEER. V was pared by 0 bases and J by 6 bases, with 10 bases between. CDR3 DNA sequence: TGCGCCAGCAGCCAAGATTTGCGTTCGGATACGCAGTATTTT. Protein product: CASSQDLRSDTQYF.

The CDR3 DNA reads as TGTGCCAGCAGTTCTCCTCCCGATGCTTTCTATGGCTACACCTTC. Translated: CASSSPPDAFYGYTF. This chain links TRBV28 with TRBJ1-2; D call uncertain. Germline loops: CDR1 MDHEN, CDR2 SYDVKM. The CDR3 runs to 15 residues. The germline V and J ends were trimmed by 4 bases and 4 bases, with 16 bases remaining between them.

V usage is TRBV29-1 and J usage is TRBJ2-7, with D possibly TRBD1 on 5 matching bases. V lost 5 bases and J lost 6, with 11 bases in between. CDR1 and CDR2 (germline): SQVTM, ANQGSEA. The CDR3 spans 11 residues. CDR3: CSVHSGFEQYF. The DNA for the CDR3 is TGCAGCGTTCATTCAGGGTTCGAGCAGTACTTC.

The J gene is TRBJ2-3, the V gene TRBV27; TRBD2 aligns across 11 bases. CDR3 length: 18 residues. Germline V gives CDR1 MNHEY, CDR2 SMNVEV (reference sequence). The junction had 12 bases not matched to a gene; V was cut back by 5 bases and J by 2 bases. The CDR3 DNA is TGTGCCAGCAGTGCGACTAGCGGGGCTCCAGTGTCCACAGATACGCAGTATTTT. This translates into CASSATSGAPVSTDTQYF.

The genes are TRBV4-3 and TRBJ1-2; 8 bases match TRBD1. V trimming: 4 bases; J trimming: 8 bases; junction bases outside the gene matches: 9. CDR3 length equals 14 residues. Germline lookup yields CDR1 LGHNA and CDR2 YSLEER. The CDR3 DNA reads as TGCGCCAGCAGCCCCGACTGGACAGGGCGAGGCTACACCTTC. This codes for CASSPDWTGRGYTF.